The 32 T cell receptor beta chains presented below share a single source sample, sequenced in a study of beta chain features in type 1 diabetes. Study findings and constraints: Shorter TCRB CDR3s, moderately but significantly so, marked every one of the four CD4+ subsets in Type 1 diabetes patients.

No antigen is known for these receptors. All of the isolated RNA was reverse transcribed, so expressed TCRB transcripts were sequenced. Only in-frame clones appear in the TCRdb table, and some are missing; sequencing was by immunoSEQ multiplex PCR. The table includes hundreds of thousands of clones, 10% to 15% detected once. Sequencing was performed on naive CD4+ T cells from blood. The receptors come from a man younger than 35 with type 1 diabetes.

The chain is built from TRBV7-9 and TRBJ1-2, with TRBD1 as a possible D gene (6 bases). With 5 bases removed from V and 2 bases from J, the gap between germline ends came to 12 bases. CDR1 and CDR2 from the germline V gene are SEHNR and FQNEAQ (reference sequence). CDR3 length: 14 residues. Here the CDR3 DNA reads TGTGCCAGCAGCCAGACAGGAGGCAACTATGGCTACACCTTC. This sequence encodes CASSQTGGNYGYTF.

Comments on this clone: Within the sample, other DNA sequences also encode this same CDR3. V is TRBV5-1 and J is TRBJ2-5; D unresolved. The CDR3 spans 13 residues. With 3 bases removed from V and 0 bases from J, the gap between germline ends came to 6 bases. CDR1 is SGHRS and CDR2 is YFSETQ in the germline V gene. The DNA for the CDR3 is TGCGCCAGCAGCTCTCCGTACCAAGAGACCCAGTACTTC. This gives the protein CASSSPYQETQYF.

This clone was found a few times. The V and J genes are TRBV27 and TRBJ2-1; possible D gene TRBD2, 5 bases. The CDR3 is 15 residues long. V gave up 3 bases and J gave up 8 bases, with 17 bases separating them. Germline V gene data show CDR1 as MNHEY and CDR2 as SMNVEV (reference sequence). The CDR3 DNA reads as TGTGCCAGCAGTTTCGGACCCCGGGAAGGCCATGAGCAGTTCTTC. The encoded protein is CASSFGPREGHEQFF.

This chain joins TRBV11-3 and TRBJ1-1; TRBD1 aligns across 7 bases. There are 15 residues in the CDR3. CDR1 and CDR2 (germline): SGHNT, YENEEA. Losses at the gene ends were 5 bases for V and 7 bases for J; bases not matched to a gene: 13. CDR3 protein: CASSQEFGTELEAFF. The CDR3 coding sequence is TGTGCCAGCAGCCAGGAGTTTGGGACAGAACTTGAAGCTTTCTTT.

The genes are TRBV6-5 and TRBJ1-1; TRBD1 aligns across 7 bases. This CDR3 contains 15 residues. CDR1 MNHEY and CDR2 SVGAGI come from the germline V gene. Trimming removed 1 base from V and 0 bases from J; junction bases left unmatched: 2. The CDR3 sequence is CASSYFGTVNTEAFF. CDR3 in DNA: TGTGCCAGCAGTTACTTCGGGACAGTGAACACTGAAGCTTTCTTT.

The sample holds a few counts of this clone. The V gene is TRBV19, the J gene TRBJ1-1; tentatively, D is TRBD1 (5 bases). The V and J ends lost 3 bases and 6 bases respectively, with 23 bases between them. Germline CDR1 is LNHDA and CDR2 is SQIVND (reference sequence). The CDR3 spans 17 residues. DNA of the CDR3: TGTGCCAGTAGTATTTCTCCAACGATGGGGCAAAGGGCTGAAGCTTTCTTT. Translating gives CASSISPTMGQRAEAFF.

This chain connects TRBV29-1 to TRBJ2-7, with 9 bases fitting TRBD1. V lost 7 bases, J lost 0 bases, and 4 bases stayed unmatched. The CDR3 covers 13 residues. The germline V gene encodes CDR1 SQVTM and CDR2 ANQGSEA. The CDR3 DNA reads as TGCAGCGGGGAGGGACAGGGCTCCTACGAGCAGTACTTC. Translated, it gives CSGEGQGSYEQYF.

The J gene is TRBJ2-1, the V gene TRBV7-8; TRBD1 matches at 11 bases. The CDR3 loop spans 15 amino acids. Trimming cost V 1 base and J 7 bases; bases outside gene matches: 3. Germline lookup yields CDR1 SGHVS and CDR2 FQNEAQ. Written as DNA, the CDR3 is TGTGCCAGCAGCTTAGATGGGACAGGGGGGAATGAGCAGTTCTTC. This encodes CASSLDGTGGNEQFF. Combining the CDR3 with reference TRBV7-8 and TRBJ2-1 gives the whole variable domain GAGVSQSPRYKVAKRGQDVALRCDPISGHVSLFWYQQALGQGPEFLTYFQNEAQLDKSGLPSDRFFAERPEGSVSTLKIQRTQQEDSAVYLCASSLDGTGGNEQFFGPGTRLTVL.

The chain combines TRBV27 with TRBJ2-2; D may be TRBD1 (6 bases). The V gene's germline CDR1 is MNHEY and CDR2 SMNVEV (reference sequence). Trimming stripped 7 bases from V and 3 bases from J, with 15 bases between. The CDR3 covers 15 residues. CDR3 protein: CASNLGGTHTGELFF. DNA of the CDR3: TGTGCCAGCAACTTAGGTGGGACACACACCGGGGAGCTGTTTTTT.

This clone was seen more than once but under ten times. The chain recombines TRBV19 with TRBJ2-1; D is undetermined. This CDR3 comprises 14 residues. V lost 0 bases and J 7 bases, leaving 10 bases between the germline ends. Germline CDR1 is LNHDA and CDR2 is SQIVND (reference sequence). CDR3 bases: TGTGCCAGTAGTATAGAAGACCCCAGGAATGAGCAGTTCTTC. It yields the protein CASSIEDPRNEQFF.

This clone came up a few times. The DNA for the CDR3 is TGTGCCAGTATTGAGCGGGGGGGCGGTGAGCAGTTCTTC. Its protein is CASIERGGGEQFF. The gene calls are TRBV19 and TRBJ2-1, with 10 positions matching TRBD2. The CDR3 runs to 13 residues. Germline trimming cut 7 bases from V and 9 bases from J; bases unmatched to any gene: 6. Per germline, CDR1 LNHDA and CDR2 SQIVND (reference sequence).

This clone was recorded a few times. Other nucleotide sequences from this sample produce the same CDR3. The chain is built from TRBV12-5 and TRBJ2-3; no clear D gene. CDR1 is LGHNT and CDR2 is FRNRAP in the germline V gene. Trimming took 1 base from V and 0 from J, leaving 5 bases between them. The CDR3 runs to 14 residues. The CDR3 DNA is TGTGCTAGTGGTTTGGCTCCTAGCACAGATACGCAGTATTTT. Translated, it gives CASGLAPSTDTQYF.

With regard to this clone: The same CDR3 arises from other DNA sequences in this sample as well. The gene calls are TRBV30 and TRBJ1-4, with a weak D call TRBD1 (6 bases). Trimming shortened V by 0 bases and J by 5 bases, and 7 bases separated the two germline ends. CDR3 length: 13 residues. The germline gives CDR1 GTSNPN, CDR2 SVGIG (reference sequence). CDR3 in DNA: TGTGCCTGGAGTGTACAGGGAAATGAAAAACTGTTTTTT. Translation: CAWSVQGNEKLFF.

The V and J genes are TRBV10-2 and TRBJ2-3, with a possible D match to TRBD2 (6 bases). Germline assignment: CDR1 WSHSY and CDR2 SAAADI. Trimming stripped 6 bases from V and 2 bases from J, with 18 bases between. The CDR3 sequence is 16 residues long. The CDR3 DNA reads as TGCGCCAGCAGGGAGGGGCTGATGACCGACACAGATACGCAGTATTTT. Protein sequence: CASREGLMTDTDTQYF.

This clone was observed a handful of times. The CDR3 bases are TGTGCCAGCAGCTTATCGGACTACGAGCAGTACTTC. Protein product: CASSLSDYEQYF. This sequence joins TRBV7-9 and TRBJ2-7, with D uncertain. Germline lookup yields CDR1 SEHNR and CDR2 FQNEAQ (reference sequence). This CDR3 has 12 residues. Deletions cut 2 bases from V and 3 bases from J, with 5 bases between.

The sample holds a few counts of this clone. V gene TRBV4-2 combines with J gene TRBJ2-3; possibly TRBD1 or TRBD2 for D (7 bases each). V shed 5 bases and J shed 6 bases, with 27 bases lying between them. The CDR3 runs to 18 residues. Germline assignment: CDR1 LGHNA and CDR2 YNFKEQ. The CDR3 loop reads CASSLHTGAGDSADTQYF. For the CDR3, the DNA is TGTGCCAGCAGCTTACACACAGGGGCGGGGGATTCCGCGGATACGCAGTATTTT.

V usage is TRBV6-5 and J usage is TRBJ1-2; no definite D call. The CDR3 runs to 14 residues. CDR1 and CDR2 from the germline V gene are MNHEY and SVGAGI. V was clipped by 3 bases and J by 2 bases, with 10 bases between them. The CDR3 region is CASSYRAENYGYTF. The CDR3 bases are TGTGCCAGCAGTTATCGTGCAGAGAACTATGGCTACACCTTC.

This clone has more than one count but fewer than ten. This rearrangement joins TRBV30 to TRBJ1-3, with a weak D call TRBD1 (6 bases). V gave up 4 bases and J gave up 2 bases, with 9 bases separating them. This CDR3 region has 13 residues. CDR1 GTSNPN and CDR2 SVGIG come from the germline V gene (reference sequence). The CDR3 DNA reads TGTGCCTGGACAGGGACAACTGGAAACACCATATATTTT. Translated: CAWTGTTGNTIYF.

This clone was counted between two and nine times. J is TRBJ2-5 and V is TRBV7-2, with D perhaps being TRBD1 or TRBD2 (5 bases each). The ends were cut back, 5 bases at V and 2 bases at J, with 18 bases in the middle. The CDR3 extends over 16 amino acids. Germline assignment: CDR1 SGHTA and CDR2 FQGNSA. The CDR3 coding sequence is TGTGCCAGCAGCCCCCAACCCTGGGGGAATCAAGAGACCCAGTACTTC. This gives the protein CASSPQPWGNQETQYF.

This chain connects TRBV7-9 to TRBJ2-4; D possibly corresponds to TRBD2 (6 bases). Per the germline V gene, CDR1 is SEHNR and CDR2 is FQNEAQ (reference sequence). CDR3 length: 14 amino acids. Trimming cost V 5 bases and J 8 bases, with 16 bases left between them. The CDR3 bases are TGTGCCAGCAGCCCCAACGGAGGGGTGGACATTCAGTACTTC. It translates to CASSPNGGVDIQYF.

This rearrangement joins TRBV6-6 to TRBJ1-2; 9 bases match TRBD1. Germline V gene lookup returns CDR1 MNHNY and CDR2 SVGAGI (reference sequence). The CDR3 covers 13 residues. The trim removed 6 bases at V and 8 bases at J, leaving 7 bases unmatched. The CDR3 protein is CASRAGTGNGYTF. As DNA, the CDR3 is TGTGCCAGCAGGGCCGGGACAGGGAACGGCTACACCTTC.

This clone was recorded a few times. The rearrangement links TRBV28 to TRBJ2-6; D gene ambiguous. The length of the CDR3 is 14 residues. Germline V lookup: CDR1 MDHEN, CDR2 SYDVKM. The V gene lost 8 bases and the J gene lost 1 base, with 9 bases spanning the gap. The CDR3, as DNA: TGTGCCAGCCTCCAATTGTCTGGGGCCAACGTCCTGACTTTC. Its protein product is CASLQLSGANVLTF.

CDR3 DNA sequence: TGCAGTGCTTACTACGGAGATACGCAGTATTTT. It encodes CSAYYGDTQYF. V usage is TRBV20-1 and J usage is TRBJ2-3; D not resolved. The CDR3 spans 11 residues. Germline V gene sequence: CDR1 DFQATT, CDR2 SNEGSKA (reference sequence). Trimming pared 5 bases from V and 5 bases from J, leaving 8 bases between.

The chain has TRBV4-1 and TRBJ1-1; 8 nucleotides match TRBD1. The germline gives CDR1 MGHRA, CDR2 YSYEKL. The CDR3 is 13 amino acids. The V gene end was trimmed by 0 bases and the J gene end by 10 bases; junction bases not matched to a gene: 4. The CDR3 protein is CASSQDEDRGAFF. CDR3 sequence (DNA): TGCGCCAGCAGCCAAGATGAAGACAGGGGAGCTTTCTTT.

The chain employs TRBV30 and TRBJ1-5; no clear D gene. The CDR3 is 17 residues long. V gave up 1 base and J gave up 0 bases, with 16 bases separating them. The germline CDR1 and CDR2 sequences are GTSNPN and SVGIG (reference sequence). Here the CDR3 reads CAWSGVSRTDSNQPQHF. CDR3 bases: TGTGCCTGGAGTGGGGTAAGCCGGACGGATAGCAATCAGCCCCAGCATTTT.

The sample holds a few counts of this clone. The V call is TRBV19, the J call TRBJ1-1; 7 bases match TRBD1. The CDR3 covers 14 residues. Germline trimming cut 6 bases from V and 1 base from J; bases unmatched to any gene: 5. The germline V gene has CDR1 LNHDA and CDR2 SQIVND (reference sequence). In DNA, the CDR3 is TGTGCCAGTAGAGAGGGACAGCAGAACACTGAAGCTTTCTTT. Translating gives CASREGQQNTEAFF. Complete variable domain (other parts from reference TRBV19 and TRBJ1-1): DGGITQSPKYLFRKEGQNVTLSCEQNLNHDAMYWYRQDPGQGLRLIYYSQIVNDFQKGDIAEGYSVSREKKESFPLTVTSAQKNPTAFYLCASREGQQNTEAFFGQGTRLTVV.

The chain uses TRBV30 and TRBJ2-3; 7 bases align to TRBD1. From germline, CDR1 is GTSNPN and CDR2 SVGIG (reference sequence). Losses at the gene ends were 2 bases for V and 1 base for J; bases not matched to a gene: 9. The CDR3 runs 16 residues. The CDR3 region has the DNA TGTGCCTGGAGTTCGAAGGGGGCGATCGGCACAGATACGCAGTATTTT. Protein product: CAWSSKGAIGTDTQYF.

This clone was seen more than once but under ten times. The chain has TRBV29-1 and TRBJ2-3, with 12 bases identical to TRBD1. The CDR3 sequence is 13 residues long. Germline values: CDR1 SQVTM, CDR2 ANQGSEA. The CDR3 protein is CRGPGQGACTQYF. CDR3 sequence (DNA): TGCAGAGGGCCGGGACAGGGGGCTTGTACGCAGTATTTT.

The chain is built from TRBV7-3 and TRBJ1-1; D is unclear. Germline CDR1 SGHTA, CDR2 FQGTGA. The CDR3 covers 12 residues. The ends were cut back, 2 bases at V and 7 bases at J, with 8 bases in the middle. The CDR3 DNA reads as TGTGCCAGCAGCTTAGGAAGTGGTGAAGCTTTCTTT. Residues: CASSLGSGEAFF.

V and J are TRBV7-9 and TRBJ1-6, with D possibly being TRBD1 (5 bases). V was cut by 3 bases and J by 9 bases, with 9 bases left in between. This CDR3 is built from 13 residues. Germline V gene lookup returns CDR1 SEHNR and CDR2 FQNEAQ (reference sequence). Here the CDR3 reads CASSFGGGSPLHF. In DNA, the CDR3 is TGTGCCAGCAGCTTCGGCGGGGGTTCACCCCTCCACTTT.

This clone showed up just a few times. The J gene is TRBJ2-1, the V gene TRBV10-3; D is unresolved. This CDR3 is 14 amino acids long. Germline loops: CDR1 ENHRY, CDR2 SYGVKD. V lost 2 bases to trimming and J lost 8 bases, with 13 bases between them. CDR3 DNA sequence: TGTGCCATCAGTGAGGGGCCCCCCCAGGATGAGCAGTTCTTC. It yields the protein CAISEGPPQDEQFF.

This sequence joins TRBV7-9 and TRBJ1-3; possibly TRBD1 for D (6 bases). Germline CDR1 SEHNR, CDR2 FQNEAQ (reference sequence). V gave up 6 bases and J gave up 0 bases, with 6 bases separating them. The CDR3 length is 13 residues. CDR3 nucleotides: TGTGCCAGCAGGGACAGCTCTGGAAACACCATATATTTT. Protein: CASRDSSGNTIYF.